The 20 T cell receptor beta chains listed next were all sequenced from one sample in a study of CD8 T cells in ankylosing spondylitis. MiXCR was run by TCRdb on the 5' RACE reads, yielding one entry per CDR3 protein. Of 250,000 to 400,000 distinct CDR3 sequences in the sample, more than 9% were seen once. The sequencing sample was made of blood, either unsorted or a sorted T cell fraction (not recorded which). Source of these receptors: a female donor with ankylosing spondylitis or in good health (not recorded which).

J is TRBJ1-6 and V is TRBV7-2; D gene unclear. Germline CDR1 reads SGHTA; CDR2 reads FQGNSA. The CDR3 is 15 amino acids. The V gene lost 6 bases and the J gene lost 0 bases, with 9 bases spanning the gap. In nucleotides, the CDR3 is TGTGCCAGCAGTCGAGGGAGCTCCTATAATTCACCCCTCCACTTT. Translated: CASSRGSSYNSPLHF.

As regards this clonotype: A much larger clone sits a single nucleotide away, making a read error possible. The gene calls are TRBV6-6 and TRBJ2-7; the D gene is possibly TRBD1 (5 bases). CDR3 size: 13 residues. Germline V CDR1 and CDR2: MNHNY, SVGAGI (reference sequence). V was clipped by 6 bases and J by 3 bases, with 12 bases between them. Here the CDR3 DNA reads TGTGCCAGCAGCCAGGGCACGTTCTACGAGCAGTACTTC. Translation: CASSQGTFYEQYF.

The rearrangement joins TRBV10-3 to TRBJ2-5, with D possibly TRBD1 on 5 matching bases. The CDR3 contains 13 residues. Germline CDR1 ENHRY, CDR2 SYGVKD. V gave up 4 bases and J gave up 5 bases, with 11 bases separating them. The CDR3 coding sequence is TGTGCCATCAGTGGTGGGGCCGGGGAGACCCAGTACTTC. This codes for CAISGGAGETQYF.

In its sample, this clonotype was seen a few times. The chain has TRBV5-1 and TRBJ2-5, with 8 bases that match TRBD1. Germline CDR1 reads SGHRS; CDR2 reads YFSETQ. With V trimmed by 0 bases and J by 5 bases, 3 bases remained unmatched. This CDR3 comprises 14 residues. In DNA form, the CDR3 reads TGCGCCAGCAGCTTGGCAGGACAGGGCGAGACCCAGTACTTC. This encodes CASSLAGQGETQYF.

The chain employs TRBV11-2 and TRBJ2-1; the match to TRBD2 covers 9 bases. There are 15 residues in the CDR3. Losses at the gene ends were 5 bases for V and 6 bases for J; bases not matched to a gene: 8. The germline V gene has CDR1 SGHAT and CDR2 FQNNGV. The CDR3 sequence: CASSQTGLASNEQFF. The CDR3 DNA reads TGTGCCAGCAGCCAAACCGGACTAGCGTCCAATGAGCAGTTCTTC. The whole variable domain, filled in from reference TRBV11-2 and TRBJ2-1, reads EAGVAQSPRYKIIEKRQSVAFWCNPISGHATLYWYQQILGQGPKLLIQFQNNGVVDDSQLPKDRFSAERLKGVDSTLKIQPAKLEDSAVYLCASSQTGLASNEQFFGPGTRLTVL.

The J gene is TRBJ2-1, the V gene TRBV7-9; 9 nucleotides agree with TRBD2. The V and J ends lost 4 bases and 10 bases, in that order; junction bases with no gene match: 11. Germline V gene sequence: CDR1 SEHNR, CDR2 FQNEAQ (reference sequence). The CDR3 consists of 15 residues. This CDR3 is CASSSFSGGQLEQFF. Here the CDR3 DNA reads TGTGCCAGCAGCTCTTTTAGCGGGGGCCAACTAGAGCAGTTCTTC.

The table lists this clonotype with many counts. The genes are TRBV5-1 and TRBJ2-2; no clear D. Germline CDR1 reads SGHRS; CDR2 reads YFSETQ. CDR3 size: 16 residues. Trimming removed 5 bases at V and 0 bases at J, with 14 bases between. CDR3 protein: CASRGSSFSNTGELFF. As DNA, the CDR3 is TGCGCCAGCAGAGGCAGCTCTTTTTCGAACACCGGGGAGCTGTTTTTT.

Ten or more counts support this clonotype. The V and J genes are TRBV12-3 or TRBV12-4 and TRBJ2-3, with unresolved D. Trimming shortened V by 3 bases and J by 4 bases, and 5 bases separated the two germline ends. The CDR3 covers 12 residues. CDR3 nucleotides: TGTGCCAGCAGTTTTCGAGCAGATACGCAGTATTTT. Its protein is CASSFRADTQYF.

This sequence joins TRBV30 and TRBJ2-1; no firm D call. The CDR3 is 11 amino acids. The V end was cut by 1 base, the J end by 6 bases, with 4 bases between. In germline, CDR1 is GTSNPN, CDR2 SVGIG (reference sequence). CDR3 region: CAWSDLNEQFF. CDR3 bases: TGTGCCTGGAGTGATCTCAATGAGCAGTTCTTC.

This clonotype was found a few times. This chain connects TRBV10-3 to TRBJ2-3; 7 nucleotides align to TRBD2. With V trimmed by 3 bases and J by 3 bases, 6 bases remained unmatched. Germline CDR1 reads ENHRY; CDR2 reads SYGVKD. The CDR3 spans 15 residues. The CDR3 protein is CAISDFASGTDTQYF. The CDR3 DNA follows: TGTGCCATCAGTGATTTTGCTAGCGGAACAGATACGCAGTATTTT.

This clonotype was observed at least ten times. This chain links TRBV20-1 with TRBJ1-5, with D unresolved. The CDR3 is made up of 12 amino acids. CDR1 is DFQATT, CDR2 SNEGSKA, per germline (reference sequence). The CDR3 sequence: CSTRESNQPQHF. DNA for the CDR3: TGCAGCACCCGGGAGAGCAATCAGCCCCAGCATTTT.

This chain connects TRBV20-1 to TRBJ2-3; 13 nucleotides agree with TRBD2. The CDR3 covers 14 residues. J lost 5 bases, V lost 5 bases, and 4 bases had no gene match. Per germline, CDR1 DFQATT and CDR2 SNEGSKA (reference sequence). The CDR3 reads CSAVTSGGLDTQYF. Written as DNA, the CDR3 is TGCAGTGCTGTGACTAGCGGGGGGCTAGATACGCAGTATTTT.

This clonotype was detected many times. The genes are TRBV12-3 or TRBV12-4 and TRBJ1-5; D unresolved. The CDR3 consists of 13 residues. V was trimmed by 6 bases and J by 0 bases, leaving 6 bases between them. The CDR3 DNA sequence: TGTGCCAGCAGGACGAGTAGCAATCAGCCCCAGCATTTT. It yields the protein CASRTSSNQPQHF.

The chain combines TRBV6-6 with TRBJ2-7, with unresolved D. The V end lost 5 bases, the J end lost 6 bases, and 8 bases lay between the germline ends. This CDR3 is 11 amino acids long. Germline CDR1 and CDR2: MNHNY and SVGAGI (reference sequence). This CDR3 reads CASSPLSEQYF. The CDR3 DNA reads as TGTGCCAGCAGTCCCCTCAGCGAGCAGTACTTC.

The CDR3 region is CSARQQGFGRNEQYF. CDR3 nucleotides: TGCAGTGCCAGACAGCAGGGCTTTGGTCGGAACGAGCAGTACTTC. This chain connects TRBV20-1 to TRBJ2-7; TRBD1 might be the D (5 bases). V lost 6 bases, J lost 5 bases, and 23 bases lay in between. The CDR3 is 15 residues long. CDR1 and CDR2 (germline): DFQATT, SNEGSKA (reference sequence).

The chain recombines TRBV5-1 with TRBJ2-3; TRBD2 aligns across 12 bases. The J segment lost 6 bases and the V segment lost 3 bases, leaving 17 bases of the junction unmatched. Germline lookup yields CDR1 SGHRS and CDR2 YFSETQ. The CDR3 runs to 19 residues. CDR3 amino acids: CASSSDGLAGGPGSDTQYF. The CDR3, as DNA: TGCGCCAGCAGCTCCGATGGGCTAGCGGGGGGGCCGGGTTCGGATACGCAGTATTTT.

This chain links TRBV12-3 or TRBV12-4 with TRBJ1-1; D remains unclear. Trimming took off 6 bases at V and 2 bases at J, with 13 bases between the two ends. CDR3 size: 14 residues. The CDR3 DNA reads TGTGCCAGCAGCCTTGACACAATTAACACTGAAGCTTTCTTT. This translates into CASSLDTINTEAFF.

This clonotype was recorded a few times. The rearrangement joins TRBV28 to TRBJ1-6; D is unclear. With 2 bases removed from V and 4 bases from J, the gap between germline ends came to 12 bases. Germline-derived CDR1 and CDR2 are MDHEN and SYDVKM. The CDR3 consists of 16 residues. This CDR3 reads CASSLGLGSYNSPLHF. The CDR3 region has the DNA TGTGCCAGCAGTTTAGGGCTGGGTTCGTATAATTCACCCCTCCACTTT.

The chain employs TRBV5-1 and TRBJ2-3; D is unresolved. Trimming pared 4 bases from V and 0 bases from J, leaving 15 bases between. The CDR3 length is 16 residues. Germline values: CDR1 SGHRS, CDR2 YFSETQ. This CDR3 reads CASSRLLDDSTDTQYF. The CDR3 coding sequence is TGCGCCAGCAGCCGACTCCTAGACGATAGCACAGATACGCAGTATTTT.

The sample holds many counts of this clonotype. The chain combines TRBV20-1 with TRBJ2-5; D perhaps matches TRBD1 (6 bases). The CDR3 has 15 amino acids. V lost 3 bases, J lost 2 bases, and 16 bases lay in between. CDR1 and CDR2 from the germline V gene are DFQATT and SNEGSKA (reference sequence). The CDR3 reads CSASEQGPWQETQYF. The CDR3 DNA reads as TGCAGTGCTAGTGAACAGGGCCCGTGGCAAGAGACCCAGTACTTC.